The 20 T cell receptor beta chains listed next were all sequenced from one sample in a study of vaccination and CD4 T cells after COVID-19. CD4+ T cells that had been cultured provided DNA sequenced with the Oncomine TCR Beta short-read assay. TCRdb redid the calling of the PCR reads with MiXCR, one entry per CDR3 protein. This sample yields over 15,000 distinct CDR3 sequences, of which over 50% are seen a single time; around 15% belongs to the top ten. Stated treatment: approximately nine-day PBMC culture with coronavirus spike peptide pools or control peptides (ViraFEST assay). Their target antigens are unknown. What was sequenced was CD4+ T cells from blood, cultured in vitro. Receptors originate from a human donor who had recovered from COVID-19.

The chain employs TRBV6-2 or TRBV6-3 and TRBJ2-6; D not certain. Germline CDR1 MNHEY, CDR2 SVGEGT. V was shortened by 2 bases and J by 2 bases, with 7 bases between the two germline ends. This CDR3 is built from 15 residues. The CDR3: CASSYGRAGANVLTF. In DNA form, the CDR3 reads TGTGCCAGCAGTTACGGCCGGGCTGGGGCCAACGTCCTGACTTTC.

The V call is TRBV19, the J call TRBJ2-1, with D tentatively TRBD2 (6 bases). Germline CDR1 reads LNHDA; CDR2 reads SQIVND (reference sequence). CDR3 length equals 12 residues. V was shortened by 3 bases and J by 7 bases, with 7 bases between the two germline ends. CDR3 sequence reads: CASSMEGNEQFF. CDR3 sequence (DNA): TGTGCCAGTAGTATGGAGGGGAATGAGCAGTTCTTC. The full variable domain, in which reference TRBV19 and TRBJ2-1 provide the parts outside the CDR3, is DGGITQSPKYLFRKEGQNVTLSCEQNLNHDAMYWYRQDPGQGLRLIYYSQIVNDFQKGDIAEGYSVSREKKESFPLTVTSAQKNPTAFYLCASSMEGNEQFFGPGTRLTVL.

This rearrangement joins TRBV6-1 to TRBJ2-7; the D gene is possibly TRBD1 (6 bases). CDR1 and CDR2 (germline): MNHNS, SASEGT. This CDR3 has 14 amino acids. V dropped 3 bases and J dropped 3 bases, with 12 bases sitting between them. The DNA of the CDR3 is TGTGCCAGCAGTGATCGGTGGGGGCTCTACGAGCAGTACTTC. It translates to CASSDRWGLYEQYF.

The V gene is TRBV12-3 or TRBV12-4, the J gene TRBJ2-7; D is undetermined. V was cut by 5 bases and J by 3 bases, with 11 bases left in between. This CDR3 is 13 amino acids long. The CDR3 spells CASSQTPSYEQYF. As DNA, the CDR3 is TGTGCCAGCAGTCAGACACCTAGCTACGAGCAGTACTTC.

The V and J genes are TRBV7-9 and TRBJ2-7, with D possibly being TRBD1 (6 bases). This CDR3 contains 15 residues. CDR1 and CDR2 from the germline V gene are SEHNR and FQNEAQ (reference sequence). V shed 1 base and J shed 7 bases, with 17 bases lying between them. The CDR3 protein is CASSLDNRASGEQYF. CDR3 nucleotide sequence: TGTGCCAGCAGCTTAGATAACAGGGCCTCGGGGGAGCAGTACTTC.

This chain joins TRBV7-9 and TRBJ2-7; TRBD2 matches at 12 bases. CDR1 is SEHNR and CDR2 is FQNEAQ in the germline V gene (reference sequence). The CDR3 extends over 15 amino acids. Losses at the gene ends were 6 bases for V and 2 bases for J; bases not matched to a gene: 5. The CDR3 region is CASSSSGRATYEQYF. CDR3 nucleotides: TGTGCCAGCAGTTCTAGCGGGAGGGCAACCTACGAGCAGTACTTC.

This clonotype was observed a handful of times. The CDR3 loop is CASSLDLAGEGTQYF. The DNA of the CDR3 is TGTGCCAGCAGCTTAGATTTAGCGGGAGAAGGGACCCAGTACTTC. V is TRBV7-2 and J is TRBJ2-5; the match to TRBD2 covers 9 bases. With 1 base clipped from V and 7 bases from J, the junction kept 7 bases outside the gene matches. The V gene's germline CDR1 is SGHTA and CDR2 FQGNSA. The CDR3 contains 15 residues.

The V gene is TRBV7-2, the J gene TRBJ2-1; 9 positions match TRBD2. J was trimmed by 3 bases and V by 5 bases; bases with no gene match: 11. Germline loops: CDR1 SGHTA, CDR2 FQGNSA. This CDR3 has 17 residues. The CDR3 DNA reads TGTGCCAGCAGCCTTAGCCTTACTAGCGGGTACTACAATGAGCAGTTCTTC. Translating it yields CASSLSLTSGYYNEQFF.

CDR3 loop: CATSDNRGSVTGELFF. The CDR3 DNA sequence: TGTGCCACCAGTGATAACAGGGGTTCAGTGACCGGGGAGCTGTTTTTT. V and J are TRBV24-1 and TRBJ2-2, with 7 nucleotides matching TRBD1. Germline CDR1 is KGHDR and CDR2 is SFDVKD. CDR3 length: 16 residues. V gave up 3 bases and J gave up 5 bases; unmatched junction bases: 8.

In DNA, the CDR3 is TGTGCCAGCAGCTTCCGGGGAAACCTCTACGAGCAGTACTTC. Protein: CASSFRGNLYEQYF. This rearrangement joins TRBV11-3 to TRBJ2-7, with a tentative D call TRBD2 (5 bases). CDR3 size: 14 residues. Trimming took off 3 bases at V and 3 bases at J, with 12 bases between the two ends. Germline loops: CDR1 SGHNT, CDR2 YENEEA.

This clonotype occurred a few times. V is TRBV6-5 and J is TRBJ2-4; no reliable D call. The V end lost 4 bases, the J end lost 4 bases, and 20 bases lay between the germline ends. Germline CDR1 MNHEY, CDR2 SVGAGI. The CDR3 runs to 17 residues. CDR3 sequence reads: CASSSPSGPRNKNIQYF. The CDR3 bases are TGTGCCAGCAGTTCACCTTCCGGGCCTCGGAATAAAAACATTCAGTACTTC.

This clonotype was observed a few times. This chain links TRBV12-3 or TRBV12-4 with TRBJ2-7; 7 bases map to TRBD1. The V and J ends lost 6 bases and 0 bases, in that order; junction bases with no gene match: 8. CDR3 length equals 15 residues. CDR3 bases: TGTGCCAGCAGCGGTGAGTGGGACAGCTCCTACGAGCAGTACTTC. It translates to CASSGEWDSSYEQYF.

This clonotype was counted between two and nine times. The chain joins TRBV7-9 to TRBJ1-5; D is possibly TRBD1 (5 bases). Trimming pared 7 bases from V and 1 base from J, leaving 17 bases between. This CDR3 has 16 amino acids. CDR1 SEHNR and CDR2 FQNEAQ come from the germline V gene (reference sequence). Here the CDR3 reads CASTTGRGGSNQPQHF. DNA for the CDR3: TGTGCCAGCACTACTGGGAGGGGTGGGAGCAATCAGCCCCAGCATTTT. Using reference TRBV7-9 and TRBJ1-5 for the parts outside the CDR3, the full variable domain is DTGVSQNPRHKITKRGQNVTFRCDPISEHNRLYWYRQTLGQGPEFLTYFQNEAQLEKSRLLSDRFSAERPKGSFSTLEIQRTEQGDSAMYLCASTTGRGGSNQPQHFGDGTRLSIL.

In DNA, the CDR3 is TGTGCCAGCCCGGGACAGGGAACAGATACGCAGTATTTT. It encodes CASPGQGTDTQYF. The chain links TRBV19 to TRBJ2-3, with 9 bases aligning to TRBD1. In germline, CDR1 is LNHDA, CDR2 SQIVND (reference sequence). CDR3 length: 13 amino acids. With 9 bases clipped from V and 3 bases from J, the junction kept 4 bases outside the gene matches.

The V gene is TRBV11-3, the J gene TRBJ2-7, with 9 bases fitting TRBD1. There are 16 residues in the CDR3. Losses at the gene ends were 5 bases for V and 5 bases for J; bases not matched to a gene: 13. From germline, CDR1 is SGHNT and CDR2 YENEEA. CDR3 DNA: TGTGCCAGCAGCCCCCACCCCGGGACAGGGTCCCACGAGCAGTACTTC. As protein: CASSPHPGTGSHEQYF.

This chain links TRBV27 with TRBJ1-6; no clear D gene. The CDR3 consists of 16 residues. Germline V gene sequence: CDR1 MNHEY, CDR2 SMNVEV (reference sequence). The V end lost 1 base, the J end lost 0 bases, and 7 bases lay between the germline ends. CDR3 bases: TGTGCCAGCAGTTTATTTAGCAGCTCCTATAATTCACCCCTCCACTTT. It codes for CASSLFSSSYNSPLHF.

By its share, this clonotype is medium-sized. V is TRBV6-5 and J is TRBJ1-2; 7 nucleotides align to TRBD1. CDR3 size: 14 residues. V shed 3 bases, J shed 4 bases, and the junction held 5 bases outside the gene matches. CDR1 is MNHEY and CDR2 is SVGAGI in the germline V gene. The CDR3 sequence is CASSYDRAPYGYTF. The CDR3, as DNA: TGTGCCAGCAGTTATGACAGGGCACCCTATGGCTACACCTTC.

This clonotype has a handful of counts. The chain links TRBV10-3 to TRBJ2-2, with D hard to call. Germline V CDR1 and CDR2: ENHRY, SYGVKD. V shed 4 bases and J shed 4 bases, with 1 base lying between them. This CDR3 has 11 residues. The CDR3 here is CAISGTGELFF. CDR3 nucleotides: TGTGCCATCAGTGGCACCGGGGAGCTGTTTTTT.

This clonotype was seen only a few times. The CDR3 loop reads CASSSGNQPQHF. The CDR3 DNA sequence: TGTGCCAGCAGCAGCGGGAATCAGCCCCAGCATTTT. The gene calls are TRBV21-1 and TRBJ1-5. TRBV21-1 is listed as a pseudogene. The length of the CDR3 is 12 residues.

This clonotype occurred once. The chain is built from TRBV7-2 and TRBJ2-5, with D perhaps matching TRBD2 (5 bases). From germline, CDR1 is SGHTA and CDR2 FQGNSA. CDR3 length: 14 residues. V was trimmed by 3 bases and J by 1 base, leaving 9 bases between them. The CDR3 bases are TGTGCCAGCAGCTTCCTAGAGGGCCAAGAGACCCAGTACTTC. This gives the protein CASSFLEGQETQYF. The variable domain in full, with the rest retrieved from reference TRBV7-2 and TRBJ2-5, is GAGVSQSPSNKVTEKGKDVELRCDPISGHTALYWYRQSLGQGLEFLIYFQGNSAPDKSGLPSDRFSAERTGGSVSTLTIQRTQQEDSAVYLCASSFLEGQETQYFGPGTRLLVL.